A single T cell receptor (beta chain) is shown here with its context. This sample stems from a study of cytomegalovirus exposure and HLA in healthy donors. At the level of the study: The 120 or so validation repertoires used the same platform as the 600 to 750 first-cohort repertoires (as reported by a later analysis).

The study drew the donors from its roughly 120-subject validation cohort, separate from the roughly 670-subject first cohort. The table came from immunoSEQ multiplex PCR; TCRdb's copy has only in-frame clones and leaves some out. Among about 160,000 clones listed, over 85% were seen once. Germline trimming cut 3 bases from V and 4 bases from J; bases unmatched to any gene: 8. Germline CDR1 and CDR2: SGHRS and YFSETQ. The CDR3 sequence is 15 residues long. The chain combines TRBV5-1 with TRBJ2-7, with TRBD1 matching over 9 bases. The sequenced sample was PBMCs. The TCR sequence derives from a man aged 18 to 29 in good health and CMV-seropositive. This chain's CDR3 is CASSSGTGPWYEQYF. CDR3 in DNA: TGCGCCAGCAGCTCCGGGACAGGGCCCTGGTACGAGCAGTACTTC.